This is a list of T cell receptor beta chains from one sample in a study of blood T cells in healthy people across ages. A single record per CDR3 protein comes from TCRdb applying MiXCR to the 5' RACE reads. This table has 550,000 to 600,000 distinct CDR3 sequences, approximately 30% appearing once. The sample consisted of blood. Receptors were obtained from a woman aged 70-85 years in good health. CDR3s include the opening cysteine and the closing phenylalanine or tryptophan. A D gene is named only where the DNA matches it firmly. Clone size is not always given. Where it is, it says once, few, many or a class for expanded clones.

J | V | size | D | DNA | CDR3
TRBJ2-3 | TRBV27 | - | - | TGTGCCAGCAGTTTAAGAGGCACCGTTCCGCAGTATTTT | CASSLRGTVPQYF
TRBJ2-7 | TRBV27 | few | - | TGTGCCAGCAGCACAAGGCGGATTCTCTCCTACGAGCAGTACTTC | CASSTRRILSYEQYF
TRBJ2-1 | TRBV4-3 | - | - | TGCGCCAGCGGCCAAACCTTCCCTACGGGGGATGAGCAGTTCTTC | CASGQTFPTGDEQFF
TRBJ1-2 | TRBV6-5 | - | TRBD1 | TGTGCCAGCTGGACAGGGAACTATGGCTACACCTTC | CASWTGNYGYTF
TRBJ1-4 | TRBV6-6 | many | TRBD1 | TGTGCCAGCAGCCGCGGGACAGGTGGCGAAAAACTGTTTTTT | CASSRGTGGEKLFF
TRBJ2-5 | TRBV6-2/TRBV6-3 | many | - | TGTGCCAGCAGTTACGGGGCTAGCGATCTGGAGACCCAGTACTTC | CASSYGASDLETQYF
TRBJ2-6 | TRBV3-1 | few | TRBD2 | TGTGCCAGCAGCCAACTAGCGGGGGCAAACTCTGGGGCCAACGTCCTGACTTTC | CASSQLAGANSGANVLTF
TRBJ1-2 | TRBV14 | - | TRBD1 | TGTGCCAGCAGCCAATCGACAGGGCTTGGCTACACCTTC | CASSQSTGLGYTF
TRBJ2-5 | TRBV7-3 | few | - | TGTGCCAGCAGCTTAAGCGTAGCGGAGACCCAGTACTTC | CASSLSVAETQYF
TRBJ2-3 | TRBV5-1 | - | TRBD1 | TGCGCCAGCAGCCCCGGGACAGGGGGCACAGATACGCAGTATTTT | CASSPGTGGTDTQYF
TRBJ1-4 | TRBV20-1 | - | - | TGCAGTGCTAGAGATCGGGCCGGGGGGGCTAATGAAAAACTGTTTTTT | CSARDRAGGANEKLFF
TRBJ1-1 | TRBV7-9 | - | - | TGTGCCAGCAGCTTAGTGGCCACTGAAGCTTCCTTT | CASSLVATEASF
TRBJ1-5 | TRBV7-9 | - | - | TGTGCCAGCAGCTTATCAGGACCTAGCAATCAGCCCCAGCATTTT | CASSLSGPSNQPQHF
TRBJ2-5 | TRBV6-1 | few | - | TGTGCCAGCAGTATAGGTTCAGTCCAAGAGACCCAGTACTTC | CASSIGSVQETQYF
TRBJ2-4 | TRBV4-3 | - | TRBD2 | TGCGCCAGCAGCGTAGGACTAGCGGGGGTGGGAAACATTCAGTACTTC | CASSVGLAGVGNIQYF
TRBJ2-3 | TRBV5-1 | - | TRBD1 | TGCGCCAGCAGCTCGGGACAGAGCACAGATACGCAGTATTTT | CASSSGQSTDTQYF
TRBJ2-3 | TRBV3-1 | - | TRBD2 | TGTGCCAGCAGCCAAGGGACTAGCAGGACAGATACGCAGTATTTT | CASSQGTSRTDTQYF
TRBJ2-7 | TRBV7-2 | few | - | TGTGCCAGCAGCTTAGCGGTGGGGGGCGCCGCCTACGAGCAGTACTTC | CASSLAVGGAAYEQYF
TRBJ2-7 | TRBV3-1 | - | - | TGTGCCAGCAGCGATGGGGTCTACGAGCAGTACTTC | CASSDGVYEQYF
TRBJ1-2 | TRBV5-1 | - | - | TGCGCCAGCAGCTCCGGAACGGGGGTTGGCTACACCTTC | CASSSGTGVGYTF
TRBJ1-2 | TRBV30 | few | - | TGTGCCTGGAGTGTGACCCGGGGGGCTGGGGGCTACACCTTC | CAWSVTRGAGGYTF
TRBJ1-5 | TRBV10-3 | few | - | TGTGCCATCAGTACCGGACAGAGCAATCAGCCCCAGCATTTT | CAISTGQSNQPQHF
TRBJ2-5 | TRBV18 | - | TRBD2 | TGTGCCAGCTCACCACCCGAGCGGGGATTCAAAGAGACCCAGTACTTC | CASSPPERGFKETQYF
TRBJ2-7 | TRBV12-3/TRBV12-4 | - | - | TGTGCCAGCAGTTTAGGGATGGGATACGAGCAGTACTTC | CASSLGMGYEQYF
TRBJ1-4 | TRBV7-8 | - | TRBD1 | TGTGCCAGCAGCTTGGGACGGGACAGGGCAACGCTTTATGAAAAACTGTTTTTT | CASSLGRDRATLYEKLFF
TRBJ2-1 | TRBV5-4 | - | TRBD1 | TGTGCCAGCAGCTTCCAGACAGGGCGCGAGCAGTTCTTC | CASSFQTGREQFF
TRBJ1-2 | TRBV30 | - | - | TGTGCCTGGAGTGTGGGCAGGGACTATGCCTACACCTTC | CAWSVGRDYAYTF
TRBJ2-5 | TRBV15 | - | TRBD2 | TGTGCCACGGCGTGGGGGGGTACAAGGGAGACCCAGTACTTC | CATAWGGTRETQYF
TRBJ2-7 | TRBV12-3/TRBV12-4 | - | TRBD2 | TGTGCCAGCATTCGTTCGGCGGGAGGTGCCTACGAGCAGTACTTC | CASIRSAGGAYEQYF
TRBJ2-7 | TRBV11-1 | - | - | TGTGCCAGCAGCTCCATCGACAGAACCTACGAGCAGTACTTC | CASSSIDRTYEQYF
TRBJ2-7 | TRBV7-2 | - | TRBD1 | TGTGCCAGCAGCTTCCGGACAGGGGGCGGCCACGAGCAGTACTTC | CASSFRTGGGHEQYF
TRBJ2-3 | TRBV6-5 | few | TRBD2 | TGTGCCAGCAGTCACTCTTTTCCGGGACTAGTCACAGGTACGCAGTATTTT | CASSHSFPGLVTGTQYF
TRBJ2-6 | TRBV7-9 | few | - | TGTGCCAGCAGCAACAGAGACGGTAGTGGTGGGGCCAACGTCCTGACTTTC | CASSNRDGSGGANVLTF
TRBJ2-3 | TRBV5-1 | few | TRBD2 | TGCGCCAGCAGCTTGCGTAGTAGCGGGGGAGCAGATACGCAGTATTTT | CASSLRSSGGADTQYF
TRBJ2-5 | TRBV13 | many | TRBD1 | TGTGCCAGCAGCTTAGAGGACAGGGGGCCCGGAGAGACCCAGTACTTC | CASSLEDRGPGETQYF
TRBJ2-5 | TRBV20-1 | - | TRBD2 | TGCAGTGCTAGAGAGGAGCGGGGGGGAGAGACCCAGTACTTC | CSAREERGGETQYF
TRBJ2-3 | TRBV5-1 | few | - | TGCGCCAGCAGCTTGGCGCCCCGCGCGCGCCGAGATACGCAGTATTTT | CASSLAPRARRDTQYF
TRBJ2-5 | TRBV29-1 | - | - | TGCAGCGTCGTCACAGCGTTACTGGAGACCCAGTACTTC | CSVVTALLETQYF
TRBJ1-5 | TRBV7-2 | - | - | TGTGCCAGCAGCTTAGCACAGGGCCTAGGCAATCAGCCCCAGCATTTT | CASSLAQGLGNQPQHF
TRBJ2-3 | TRBV20-1 | - | TRBD1 | TGCAGTGCTACAAGATCACCGGGACAGGGGGAAAGTGCAGATACGCAGTATTTT | CSATRSPGQGESADTQYF
TRBJ1-5 | TRBV7-2 | - | TRBD1 | TGTGCCAGCAGCGAGATCGACAGGGGGGCTCAGCCCCAGCATTTT | CASSEIDRGAQPQHF
TRBJ2-5 | TRBV12-5 | - | TRBD1 | TGTGCTAGTGCGCGGGCAGGGGGAAAAGAGACCCAGTACTTC | CASARAGGKETQYF
TRBJ2-2 | TRBV2 | few | - | TGTGCCAGCCGGAGGGGCACCGGGGAGCTGTTTTTT | CASRRGTGELFF
TRBJ1-4 | TRBV4-2 | - | TRBD1 | TGTGCCAGCAGCCAAGAGGGGAGGACAGGGGTCGCGAATGAAAAACTGTTTTTT | CASSQEGRTGVANEKLFF
TRBJ2-7 | TRBV7-8 | few | - | TGTGCCAGCAGCATCCTCTCGGGGCGCGACGAGCAGTACTTC | CASSILSGRDEQYF
TRBJ1-1 | TRBV5-1 | few | - | TGCGCCAGCAGCTTGGACAAAAACACTGAAGCTTTCTTT | CASSLDKNTEAFF
TRBJ2-7 | TRBV7-2 | - | TRBD2 | TGTGCCAGCAGCTTACGGGCTAGCGGGGGATACGAGCAGTACTTC | CASSLRASGGYEQYF
TRBJ1-2 | TRBV5-4 | few | TRBD1 | TGTGCCAGCAGCCCCCTGACAGGGGATGGCTACACCTTC | CASSPLTGDGYTF
TRBJ1-1 | TRBV5-1 | - | - | TGCGCCACCAAAGGGGGGGGGAACACTGAAGCTTTCTTT | CATKGGGNTEAFF